These 26 T cell receptor beta chains were all obtained from the same sample, sequenced in a study of T cells in tuberculosis. Some clones are missing from TCRdb's copy, which holds only in-frame ones; the method was immunoSEQ multiplex PCR. This table has some 49,000 clones, roughly 96% appearing once. Time point denoted: new active TB diagnosis, blood taken before or within 7 days of starting treatment. This specimen was PBMCs, taken at tuberculosis diagnosis. Every receptor here comes from an adult with tuberculosis.

CDR3 in DNA: TGCGCCAGCAGCCTTCTGAGCGGGACTGAAGCTTTCTTT. Translating it yields CASSLLSGTEAFF. The chain recombines TRBV4-1 with TRBJ1-1; D remains ambiguous. Germline assignment: CDR1 MGHRA and CDR2 YSYEKL. The CDR3 length is 13 residues. The V end lost 4 bases, the J end lost 5 bases, and 11 bases lay between the germline ends.

V usage is TRBV7-2 and J usage is TRBJ2-7, with 10 bases lining up with TRBD2. The CDR3 is 16 residues long. Germline values: CDR1 SGHTA, CDR2 FQGNSA. The ends lost 2 bases at V and 4 bases at J; junction bases unmatched: 8. The DNA for the CDR3 is TGTGCCAGCAGCTTAAGTCCTAGCGGGAGTGGGTACGAGCAGTACTTC. Its translation is CASSLSPSGSGYEQYF.

The V and J genes are TRBV19 and TRBJ2-1, with 8 nucleotides matching TRBD1. Germline assignment: CDR1 LNHDA and CDR2 SQIVND (reference sequence). The ends lost 4 bases at V and 10 bases at J; junction bases unmatched: 9. The CDR3 is made up of 14 amino acids. This chain's CDR3 is CASSSRQGFGEQFF. CDR3 sequence (DNA): TGTGCCAGTAGTAGCCGACAGGGGTTCGGGGAGCAGTTCTTC.

The chain employs TRBV18 and TRBJ2-2, with TRBD2 identical over 14 bases. CDR3 length: 17 residues. Per germline, CDR1 KGHSH and CDR2 LQKENI. The trim removed 2 bases at V and 3 bases at J, leaving 2 bases unmatched. The CDR3 nucleotides read TGTGCCAGCTCACCAGGACTAGCGGGAGGATACACCGGGGAGCTGTTTTTT. It is translated as CASSPGLAGGYTGELFF.

The chain combines TRBV10-1 with TRBJ2-2; D not certain. CDR3 length: 14 amino acids. Trimming took off 0 bases at V and 6 bases at J, with 8 bases between the two ends. Germline CDR1 is WNHNN and CDR2 is SYGVQD (reference sequence). The CDR3 coding sequence is TGCGCCAGCAGTGAGTCATTTCGCGCCGGGGAGCTGTTTTTT. This gives the protein CASSESFRAGELFF.

The chain employs TRBV28 and TRBJ2-1; D not certain. The V gene's germline CDR1 is MDHEN and CDR2 SYDVKM. Trimming left V 4 bases short and J 0 bases short, with 13 bases between. The CDR3 is 16 residues long. CDR3 sequence reads: CASSSPTFSSYNEQFF. The CDR3 DNA sequence: TGTGCCAGCAGTTCCCCGACTTTTAGCTCCTACAATGAGCAGTTCTTC.

The chain joins TRBV28 to TRBJ1-5, with a tentative D call TRBD1 (5 bases). V was trimmed by 6 bases and J by 3 bases, leaving 18 bases between them. The CDR3 runs to 16 residues. Per the germline V gene, CDR1 is MDHEN and CDR2 is SYDVKM. This chain's CDR3 is CASSLVLLQDNQPQHF. The CDR3, as DNA: TGTGCCAGCAGCCTTGTCCTCCTACAGGACAATCAGCCCCAGCATTTT.

The gene calls are TRBV30 and TRBJ2-3; D ambiguous. V gave up 0 bases and J gave up 2 bases, with 12 bases separating them. Germline V CDR1 and CDR2: GTSNPN, SVGIG (reference sequence). The CDR3 loop spans 15 amino acids. CDR3: CAWSVQSITTDTQYF. The CDR3 DNA sequence: TGTGCCTGGAGTGTACAATCGATAACCACAGATACGCAGTATTTT.

The rearrangement uses TRBV9 and TRBJ2-1, with TRBD2 matching over 7 bases. The V segment lost 8 bases and the J segment 6 bases; nucleotides outside the gene matches: 5. CDR3 length: 12 residues. The V gene's germline CDR1 is SGDLS and CDR2 YYNGEE. CDR3: CARFGRLNEQFF. The DNA for the CDR3 is TGTGCCAGATTCGGGAGGCTCAATGAGCAGTTCTTC. Based on the CDR3 plus reference TRBV9 and TRBJ2-1, the full variable domain is DSGVTQTPKHLITATGQRVTLRCSPRSGDLSVYWYQQSLDQGLQFLIQYYNGEERAKGNILERFSAQQFPDLHSELNLSSLELGDSALYFCARFGRLNEQFFGPGTRLTVL.

The V and J genes are TRBV7-2 and TRBJ1-2; D might be TRBD1 (6 bases). Trimming removed 5 bases at V and 4 bases at J, with 23 bases between. Per germline, CDR1 SGHTA and CDR2 FQGNSA. This CDR3 is built from 17 residues. The DNA of the CDR3 is TGTGCCAGCAGCCGAAACGGGTATTGGGGGCCTCTCTATGGCTACACCTTC. Its protein is CASSRNGYWGPLYGYTF.

The gene calls are TRBV5-1 and TRBJ2-5, with a weak D call TRBD1 (5 bases). Per the germline V gene, CDR1 is SGHRS and CDR2 is YFSETQ. Trimming took 2 bases from V and 5 from J, leaving 19 bases between them. The length of the CDR3 is 16 residues. This CDR3 is CASSLVQGGRQETQYF. In DNA form, the CDR3 reads TGCGCCAGCAGCTTAGTTCAGGGCGGACGGCAGGAGACCCAGTACTTC.

The chain joins TRBV9 to TRBJ2-4; 9 bases agree with TRBD1. Germline V CDR1 and CDR2: SGDLS, YYNGEE. The trim removed 0 bases at V and 5 bases at J, leaving 6 bases unmatched. The CDR3 spans 16 residues. The CDR3 loop is CASSVASTGGQNIQYF. CDR3 sequence (DNA): TGTGCCAGCAGCGTAGCGTCCACAGGGGGCCAAAACATTCAGTACTTC.

This clone was seen a single time. The chain couples TRBV10-3 to TRBJ1-1; possibly TRBD1 for D (5 bases). V was trimmed by 4 bases and J by 11 bases, leaving 11 bases between them. The CDR3 consists of 11 residues. Looked up from germline, CDR1 is ENHRY and CDR2 is SYGVKD. DNA of the CDR3: TGTGCCATCAGTGGCAGGGCGAAGGCTTTCTTT. It specifies CAISGRAKAFF.

This sequence joins TRBV7-9 and TRBJ2-5; tentatively, D is TRBD1 (6 bases). This CDR3 region has 14 residues. V shed 1 base and J shed 1 base, with 7 bases lying between them. From germline, CDR1 is SEHNR and CDR2 FQNEAQ (reference sequence). CDR3 in amino acids: CASSLVTGQETQYF. The CDR3 DNA sequence: TGTGCCAGCAGCTTAGTGACAGGCCAAGAGACCCAGTACTTC.

The V call is TRBV28, the J call TRBJ1-4; D uncertain. V gave up 7 bases and J gave up 10 bases, with 16 bases separating them. In germline, CDR1 is MDHEN, CDR2 SYDVKM. CDR3 size: 13 residues. The CDR3: CASTTGEGGKLFF. In DNA, the CDR3 is TGTGCCAGCACTACCGGGGAAGGTGGAAAACTGTTTTTT. The full variable domain, in which reference TRBV28 and TRBJ1-4 provide the parts outside the CDR3, is DVKVTQSSRYLVKRTGEKVFLECVQDMDHENMFWYRQDPGLGLRLIYFSYDVKMKEKGDIPEGYSVSREKKERFSLILESASTNQTSMYLCASTTGEGGKLFFGSGTQLSVL.

The chain has TRBV2 and TRBJ1-1, with TRBD1 matching 7 bases. In germline, CDR1 is SNHLY, CDR2 FYNNEI. J gave up 1 base and V 7 bases, and 9 bases lay outside the gene matches. This CDR3 has 15 amino acids. The CDR3 DNA reads as TGTGCCAGCACCTCTCAGAGGACAGGGAACACTGAAGCTTTCTTT. Residues: CASTSQRTGNTEAFF.

The rearrangement uses TRBV7-8 and TRBJ2-2, with D hard to call. The CDR3 covers 13 residues. V was clipped by 1 base and J by 7 bases, with 7 bases between them. Germline V gene lookup returns CDR1 SGHVS and CDR2 FQNEAQ. CDR3 in amino acids: CASSLVPGGELFF. For the CDR3, the DNA is TGTGCCAGCAGCTTAGTTCCGGGCGGGGAGCTGTTTTTT.

CDR3: CASSLNGLGVEQFF. CDR3 in DNA: TGTGCCAGCAGCTTAAACGGACTAGGGGTTGAGCAGTTCTTC. The chain couples TRBV7-6 to TRBJ2-1; 7 bases are shared with TRBD2. Unmatched junction bases numbered 7, after V lost 2 bases and J lost 9 bases. The length of the CDR3 is 14 residues. Looked up from germline, CDR1 is SGHVS and CDR2 is FNYEAQ.

V usage is TRBV29-1 and J usage is TRBJ2-7; TRBD2 agrees at 13 bases. This CDR3 contains 13 residues. Germline lookup yields CDR1 SQVTM and CDR2 ANQGSEA. The trim removed 4 bases at V and 5 bases at J, leaving 2 bases unmatched. The CDR3 loop is CSVGLAGGHEQYF. Written as DNA, the CDR3 is TGCAGCGTTGGACTAGCGGGAGGTCACGAGCAGTACTTC.

The chain carries TRBV28 and TRBJ2-3; 13 bases map to TRBD2. The length of the CDR3 is 17 residues. J gave up 5 bases and V 5 bases, and 10 bases lay outside the gene matches. Germline assignment: CDR1 MDHEN and CDR2 SYDVKM. The CDR3 DNA reads as TGTGCCAGCAGTACAAGGACTAGCGGGAGTGGGATAGATACGCAGTATTTT. It encodes CASSTRTSGSGIDTQYF.

The chain combines TRBV6-1 with TRBJ1-5, with 8 bases aligning to TRBD1. The CDR3 length is 13 residues. Germline V gives CDR1 MNHNS, CDR2 SASEGT. V shed 7 bases and J 4 bases; nucleotides not matched to a gene: 3. For the CDR3, the DNA is TGTGCCAGCACGAGGACAGGGAATCAGCCCCAGCATTTT. Its protein is CASTRTGNQPQHF.

V and J are TRBV5-1 and TRBJ2-2; D not resolved. The CDR3 extends over 15 amino acids. CDR1 is SGHRS and CDR2 is YFSETQ in the germline V gene. V was shortened by 0 bases and J by 4 bases, with 10 bases between the two germline ends. CDR3 sequence: CASSLGDFGTGELFF. As DNA, the CDR3 is TGCGCCAGCAGCTTGGGCGACTTCGGCACCGGGGAGCTGTTTTTT.

The rearrangement links TRBV14 to TRBJ2-7; 8 bases match TRBD1. The trim removed 1 base at V and 5 bases at J, leaving 4 bases unmatched. CDR1 and CDR2 (germline): SGHDN, FVKESK. This CDR3 region has 14 residues. CDR3 DNA sequence: TGTGCCAGCAGCCAAGGGACAGGGACGAACGAGCAGTACTTC. It is translated as CASSQGTGTNEQYF.

The V gene is TRBV5-5, the J gene TRBJ2-7; 7 bases match TRBD1. Germline V gene data show CDR1 as SGHKS and CDR2 as YYEKEE (reference sequence). The CDR3 is 14 amino acids. J was trimmed by 6 bases and V by 0 bases; bases with no gene match: 6. CDR3 in amino acids: CASSLEATGTEQYF. CDR3 DNA: TGTGCCAGCAGCTTGGAGGCGACAGGGACCGAGCAGTACTTC.

This sequence joins TRBV7-9 and TRBJ1-6; no clear D gene. This CDR3 is built from 14 residues. V lost 1 base to trimming and J lost 7 bases, with 8 bases between them. Germline CDR1 SEHNR, CDR2 FQNEAQ (reference sequence). The CDR3 nucleotides read TGTGCCAGCAGCTTAGGAGGGCAGAATTCACCCCTCCACTTT. Protein: CASSLGGQNSPLHF.

The CDR3 spells CSVEGSGVYEQYF. In DNA, the CDR3 is TGCAGCGTTGAAGGGTCAGGGGTCTACGAGCAGTACTTC. The chain carries TRBV29-1 and TRBJ2-7, with TRBD1 as a possible D gene (6 bases). Germline V gene sequence: CDR1 SQVTM, CDR2 ANQGSEA. With 1 base removed from V and 3 bases from J, the gap between germline ends came to 10 bases. The CDR3 spans 13 residues.